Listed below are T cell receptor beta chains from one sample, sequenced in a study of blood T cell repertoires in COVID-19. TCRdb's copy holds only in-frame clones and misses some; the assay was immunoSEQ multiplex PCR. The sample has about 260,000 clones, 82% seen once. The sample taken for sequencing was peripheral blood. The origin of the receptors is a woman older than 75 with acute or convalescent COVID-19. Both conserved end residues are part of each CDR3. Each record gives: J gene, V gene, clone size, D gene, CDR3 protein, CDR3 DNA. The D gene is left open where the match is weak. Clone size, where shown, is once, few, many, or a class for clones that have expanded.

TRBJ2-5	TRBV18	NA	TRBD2	CASSPAGGRQETQYF	TGTGCCAGCTCACCAGCGGGAGGACGCCAAGAGACCCAGTACTTC
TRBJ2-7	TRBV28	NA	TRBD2	CASSLSGRAPNEQYF	TGTGCCAGCAGCCTTAGCGGGAGGGCCCCCAACGAGCAGTACTTC
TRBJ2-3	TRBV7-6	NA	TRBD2	CASSFYGGGPSTEISQENTQYF	TGTGCCAGCAGCTTTTACGGGGGAGGGCCATCCACCGAAATCAGTCAAGAAAATACGCAGTATTTT
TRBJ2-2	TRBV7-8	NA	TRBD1	CASSLGQGAYGTGELFF	TGTGCCAGCAGCTTAGGGCAGGGGGCGTATGGCACCGGGGAGCTGTTTTTT
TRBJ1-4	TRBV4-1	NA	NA	CASSQVNRMDEKLFF	TGCGCCAGCAGCCAAGTGAACAGGATGGATGAAAAACTGTTTTTT
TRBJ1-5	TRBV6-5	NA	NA	CASSYRGGQPQHF	TGTGCCAGCAGTTACAGGGGAGGTCAGCCCCAGCATTTT
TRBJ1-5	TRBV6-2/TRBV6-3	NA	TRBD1	CASSNLGTGGIQPQHF	TGTGCCAGCAGTAACCTAGGGACAGGGGGAATTCAGCCCCAGCATTTT
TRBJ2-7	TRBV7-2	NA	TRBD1	CASSVIGGDRAHEQYF	TGTGCCAGCAGCGTAATTGGCGGAGACAGGGCCCACGAGCAGTACTTC
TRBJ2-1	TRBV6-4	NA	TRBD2	CASSDRTSELYEQFF	TGTGCCAGCAGTGATCGGACTAGCGAATTATATGAGCAGTTCTTC
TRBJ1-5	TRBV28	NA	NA	CASSLSGAQPQHF	TGTGCCAGCAGTTTATCAGGGGCGCAGCCCCAGCATTTT
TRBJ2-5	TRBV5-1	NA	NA	CASSPGGGPHETQYF	TGCGCCAGCAGCCCTGGCGGAGGGCCTCACGAGACCCAGTACTTC
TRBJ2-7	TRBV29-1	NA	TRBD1	CSVEGTGQGNGDEQYF	TGCAGCGTTGAAGGGACGGGACAGGGCAATGGGGACGAGCAGTACTTC
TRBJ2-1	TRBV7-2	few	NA	CASSSPNRDSAFF	TGTGCCAGCAGCTCACCCAACCGGGACTCTGCGTTCTTC
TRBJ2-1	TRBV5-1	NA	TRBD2	CASSFLRAGEKKDEQFF	TGCGCCAGCAGCTTTCTGCGGGCGGGAGAAAAGAAGGATGAGCAGTTCTTC
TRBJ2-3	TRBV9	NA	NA	CASSRGTDTQYF	TGTGCCAGCAGCCGCGGGACAGATACGCAGTATTTT